These 3 T cell receptor beta chains were all obtained from the same sample, sequenced in a study of metastatic and nonmetastatic thyroid tumors. All patients were treatment-naive before thyroid surgery. TCRdb reprocessed the PCR reads using MiXCR. The repertoire includes some 27,000 clones, 20% to 25% of them detected once, and around 28% sits in the top ten. The sample taken for sequencing was blood. The source of these receptors is a male donor with papillary thyroid cancer or a benign thyroid nodule (not recorded which). Some clones in this sample may be carry-over from other donors' samples.

This clone has just a few counts. This may stem from a read error, because a much larger clone lies one nucleotide away. V is TRBV5-4 and J is TRBJ2-1, with D perhaps TRBD1 or TRBD2 (5 bases each). The CDR3 totals 11 residues. V lost 4 bases to trimming and J lost 8 bases, with 7 bases between them. Germline CDR1 SGHNT, CDR2 YYREEE (reference sequence). CDR3 amino acids: CASSRGYEQFF. The CDR3 nucleotides read TGTGCCAGCAGCCGGGGCTATGAGCAGTTCTTC.

This clone was seen at least ten times. The chain combines TRBV7-3 with TRBJ2-5; D gene ambiguous. V was shortened by 2 bases and J by 5 bases, with 9 bases between the two germline ends. CDR1 SGHTA and CDR2 FQGTGA come from the germline V gene. CDR3 length: 13 residues. The CDR3 sequence: CASSLLFGETQYF. The CDR3 region has the DNA TGTGCCAGCAGCTTATTGTTCGGGGAGACCCAGTACTTC. The entire variable domain, with the rest obtained from reference TRBV7-3 and TRBJ2-5, is as follows: GAGVSQTPSNKVTEKGKYVELRCDPISGHTALYWYRQSLGQGPEFLIYFQGTGAADDSGLPNDRFFAVRPEGSVSTLKIQRTERGDSAVYLCASSLLFGETQYFGPGTRLLVL.

This clone occurred a few times. This CDR3 fails to terminate in the conserved phenylalanine or tryptophan, so it likely reflects a read error. The DNA is omitted, as the CDR3 cannot be located on it reliably, and the CDR3 follows TCRdb's listing. The chain is built from TRBV6-1 and TRBJ1-2; the table's D call TRBD1 went unverified against the DNA. Germline V gene lookup returns CDR1 MNHNS and CDR2 SASEGT. With termini counted, the CDR3 has 14 amino acids. CDR3 loop: CASSEAGTGYGFNV.